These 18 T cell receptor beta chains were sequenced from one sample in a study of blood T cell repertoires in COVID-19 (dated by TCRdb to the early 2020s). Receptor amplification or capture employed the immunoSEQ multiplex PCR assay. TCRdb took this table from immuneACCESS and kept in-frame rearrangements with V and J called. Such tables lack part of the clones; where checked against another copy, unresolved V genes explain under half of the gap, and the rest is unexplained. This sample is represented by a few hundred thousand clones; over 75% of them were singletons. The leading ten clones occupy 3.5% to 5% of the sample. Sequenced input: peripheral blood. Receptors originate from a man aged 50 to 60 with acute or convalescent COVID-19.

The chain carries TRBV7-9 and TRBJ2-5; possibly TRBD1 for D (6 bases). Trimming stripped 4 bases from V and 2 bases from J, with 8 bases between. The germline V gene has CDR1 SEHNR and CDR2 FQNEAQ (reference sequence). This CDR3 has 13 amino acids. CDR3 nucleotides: TGTGCCAGCAGCTGGGGGCGACAAGAGACCCAGTACTTC. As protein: CASSWGRQETQYF.

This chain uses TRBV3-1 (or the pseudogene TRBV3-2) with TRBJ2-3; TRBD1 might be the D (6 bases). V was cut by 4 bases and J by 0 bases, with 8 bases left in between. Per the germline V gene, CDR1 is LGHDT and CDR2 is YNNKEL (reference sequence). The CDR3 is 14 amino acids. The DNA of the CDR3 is TGTGCCAGCAGCCCTAGGGGGAGCACAGATACGCAGTATTTT. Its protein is CASSPRGSTDTQYF.

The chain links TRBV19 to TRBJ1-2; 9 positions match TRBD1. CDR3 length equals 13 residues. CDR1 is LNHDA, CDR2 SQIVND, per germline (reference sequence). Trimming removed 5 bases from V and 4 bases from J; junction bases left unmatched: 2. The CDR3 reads CASSWGQGYGYTF. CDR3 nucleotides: TGTGCCAGTAGTTGGGGACAGGGCTATGGCTACACCTTC.

CDR3 in DNA: TGTGCCAGCAGCCCAGGGACAGGGGGCGCCAAAAACATTCAGTACTTC. It is translated as CASSPGTGGAKNIQYF. The V and J genes are TRBV11-2 and TRBJ2-4; TRBD1 agrees at 12 bases. Germline V gene sequence: CDR1 SGHAT, CDR2 FQNNGV. The CDR3 is made up of 16 amino acids. V shed 5 bases and J 1 base; nucleotides not matched to a gene: 3.

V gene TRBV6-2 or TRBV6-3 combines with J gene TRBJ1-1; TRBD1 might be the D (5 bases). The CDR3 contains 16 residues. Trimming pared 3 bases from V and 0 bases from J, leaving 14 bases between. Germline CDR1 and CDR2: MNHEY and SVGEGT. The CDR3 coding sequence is TGTGCCAGCAGTTATTCTTTCAGGGCCGTGAACACTGAAGCTTTCTTT. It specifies CASSYSFRAVNTEAFF.

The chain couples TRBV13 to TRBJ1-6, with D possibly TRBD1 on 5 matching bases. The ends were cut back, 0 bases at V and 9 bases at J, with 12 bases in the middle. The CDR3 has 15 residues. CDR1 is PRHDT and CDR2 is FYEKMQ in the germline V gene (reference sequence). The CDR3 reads CASSLGQAGGSPLHF. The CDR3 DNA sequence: TGTGCCAGCAGCTTAGGACAAGCGGGGGGTTCACCCCTCCACTTT.

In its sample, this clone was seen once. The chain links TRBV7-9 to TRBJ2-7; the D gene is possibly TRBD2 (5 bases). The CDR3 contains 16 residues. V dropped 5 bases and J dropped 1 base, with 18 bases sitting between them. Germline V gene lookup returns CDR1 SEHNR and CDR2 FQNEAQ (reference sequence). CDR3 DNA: TGTGCCAGCAGCCCCCGGCCTCGGGAAAGGTCCTACGAGCAGTACTTC. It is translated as CASSPRPRERSYEQYF.

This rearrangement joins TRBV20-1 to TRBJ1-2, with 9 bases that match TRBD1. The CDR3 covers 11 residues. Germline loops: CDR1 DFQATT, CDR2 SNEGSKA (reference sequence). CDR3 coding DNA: TGCGTTACAGGGGGCTTGGATGGCTACACCTTC. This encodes CVTGGLDGYTF.

The DNA of the CDR3 is TGTGCCAGTAGTATTCTAGCGGGGTTCACCGGGGAGCTGTTTTTT. As protein: CASSILAGFTGELFF. The V and J genes are TRBV19 and TRBJ2-2; 9 bases agree with TRBD2. The CDR3 loop spans 15 amino acids. V lost 3 bases and J lost 4; bases outside the gene matches: 3. In germline, CDR1 is LNHDA, CDR2 SQIVND (reference sequence).

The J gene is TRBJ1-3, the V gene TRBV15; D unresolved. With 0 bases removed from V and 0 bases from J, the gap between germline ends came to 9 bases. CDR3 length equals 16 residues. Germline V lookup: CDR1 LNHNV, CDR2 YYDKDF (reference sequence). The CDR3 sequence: CATSREVASSGNTIYF. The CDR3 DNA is TGTGCCACCAGCAGAGAGGTGGCTAGCTCTGGAAACACCATATATTTT.

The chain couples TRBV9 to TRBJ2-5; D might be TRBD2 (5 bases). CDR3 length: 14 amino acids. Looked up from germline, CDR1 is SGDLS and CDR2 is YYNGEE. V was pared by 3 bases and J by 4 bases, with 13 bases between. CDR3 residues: CASSAGLGRETQYF. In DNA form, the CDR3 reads TGTGCCAGCAGCGCGGGCCTTGGGAGAGAGACCCAGTACTTC. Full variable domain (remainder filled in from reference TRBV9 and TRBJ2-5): DSGVTQTPKHLITATGQRVTLRCSPRSGDLSVYWYQQSLDQGLQFLIQYYNGEERAKGNILERFSAQQFPDLHSELNLSSLELGDSALYFCASSAGLGRETQYFGPGTRLLVL.

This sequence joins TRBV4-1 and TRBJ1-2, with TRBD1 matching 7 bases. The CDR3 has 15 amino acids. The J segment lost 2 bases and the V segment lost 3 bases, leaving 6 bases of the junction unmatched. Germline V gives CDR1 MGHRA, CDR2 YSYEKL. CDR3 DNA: TGCGCCAGCAGCCATCTGGGACAGCTCAACTATGGCTACACCTTC. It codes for CASSHLGQLNYGYTF.

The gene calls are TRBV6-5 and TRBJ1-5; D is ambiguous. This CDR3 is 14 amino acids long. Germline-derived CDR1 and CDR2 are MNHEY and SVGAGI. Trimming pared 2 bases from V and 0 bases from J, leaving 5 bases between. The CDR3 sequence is CASSYADSNQPQHF. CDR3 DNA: TGTGCCAGCAGTTACGCGGATAGCAATCAGCCCCAGCATTTT.

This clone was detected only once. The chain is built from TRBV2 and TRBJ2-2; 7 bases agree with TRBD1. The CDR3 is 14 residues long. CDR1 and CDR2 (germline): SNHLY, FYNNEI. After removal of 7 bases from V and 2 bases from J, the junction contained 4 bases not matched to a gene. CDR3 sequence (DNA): TGTGCCAGCATGGGGACAGTAAACACCGGGGAGCTGTTTTTT. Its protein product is CASMGTVNTGELFF.

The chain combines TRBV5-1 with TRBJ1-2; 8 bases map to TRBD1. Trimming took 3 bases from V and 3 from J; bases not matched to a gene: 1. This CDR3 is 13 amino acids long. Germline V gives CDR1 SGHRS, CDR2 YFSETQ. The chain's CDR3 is CASSSTGDYGYTF. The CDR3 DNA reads TGCGCCAGCAGCTCGACAGGGGACTATGGCTACACCTTC.

The CDR3 loop reads CASKTLGGTDTQYF. The CDR3 DNA reads as TGTGCCAGCAAGACCTTGGGCGGCACAGATACGCAGTATTTT. This rearrangement joins TRBV2 to TRBJ2-3; D gene ambiguous. Germline values: CDR1 SNHLY, CDR2 FYNNEI. V dropped 7 bases and J dropped 1 base, with 12 bases sitting between them. The CDR3 extends over 14 amino acids.

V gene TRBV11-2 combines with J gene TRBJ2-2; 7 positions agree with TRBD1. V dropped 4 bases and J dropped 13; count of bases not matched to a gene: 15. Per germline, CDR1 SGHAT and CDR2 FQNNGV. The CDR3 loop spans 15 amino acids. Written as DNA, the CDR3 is TGTGCCAGCAGCTCCGGGACAGTACTTATGGGTTTGCTGTTTTTT. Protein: CASSSGTVLMGLLFF.

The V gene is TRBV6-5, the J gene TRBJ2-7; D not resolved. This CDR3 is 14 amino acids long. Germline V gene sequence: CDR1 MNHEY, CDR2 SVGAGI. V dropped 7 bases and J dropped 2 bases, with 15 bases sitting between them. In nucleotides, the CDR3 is TGTGCCAGCATGAGACAACCCTTCACCTACGAGCAGTACTTC. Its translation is CASMRQPFTYEQYF.